This TCR delta chain was sequenced for a study of gamma-delta T cells after stem cell transplantation. TCRdb re-identified clones in the RT-PCR reads via CATT. The sample includes more than 2,500 delta-chain clones, 5% of them seen just once. As to this clone: The translation of this DNA and the TCRdb protein of a much larger clone differ at residue 16, probably owing to a read error; the protein shown here is translated from the DNA.

The germline V gene has CDR1 GEAIGNYY and CDR2 EKD. The CDR3 is 18 residues long. Sequenced material: gamma-delta T cells. J is TRDJ3 and V is TRDV2; 11 bases are shared with TRDD3. The sequence was collected from a human donor. It is not recorded whose cells these are; they may come from a transplant donor. The CDR3 coding sequence is TGTGCCTGTGACATACTGGGGGATAGTACCTGGGACACCCGACAGGTGTTTTTC. This encodes CACDILGDSTWDTRQVFF.